This is a list of T cell receptor beta chains from one sample in a study of blood T cell repertoires in COVID-19. The method was immunoSEQ multiplex PCR; TCRdb's version includes in-frame clones alone and lacks a portion of them. This table holds about 170,000 clones, about 80% found once. Material for sequencing was peripheral blood. Source of these receptors: a woman at least 80 years old with acute or convalescent COVID-19. CDR3s include the opening cysteine and the closing phenylalanine or tryptophan. D genes are given only for firm matches. Size tells how often a clone was seen (once, few, many) or the class of an expanded clone, and some rows leave it out.

D gene	clone size	CDR3 length	J gene	V gene	CDR3 protein	CDR3 DNA
TRBD2	NA	17	TRBJ2-7	TRBV3-1/TRBV3-2	CASSHYLLSSGVYEQYF	TGTGCCAGCAGCCACTACCTTCTTTCTAGCGGGGTCTACGAGCAGTACTTC
NA	NA	12	TRBJ2-2	TRBV5-1	CASTSLFGELFF	TGCGCCAGCACCTCCCTGTTCGGGGAGCTGTTTTTT
TRBD1	NA	15	TRBJ1-2	TRBV7-6	CASSPKPGQLYGYTF	TGTGCCAGCAGCCCCAAGCCGGGACAGCTATATGGCTACACCTTC
NA	NA	12	TRBJ1-6	TRBV3-1/TRBV3-2	CASSQNTSPLHF	TGTGCCAGCAGCCAAAACACTTCACCCCTCCACTTT
NA	NA	15	TRBJ2-5	TRBV18	CASSPGQSLQETQYF	TGTGCCAGCTCACCAGGACAATCCCTCCAAGAAACCCAGTACTTC
TRBD1	NA	14	TRBJ1-1	TRBV19	CASSRQGSGTEAFF	TGTGCCAGTAGTAGACAGGGGTCGGGCACTGAAGCTTTCTTT
TRBD2	NA	15	TRBJ2-5	TRBV10-1	CASSDVTSGGETQYF	TGCGCCAGCAGTGATGTGACTAGCGGAGGGGAGACCCAGTACTTC
NA	NA	14	TRBJ2-3	TRBV30	CAWNGGGGTDTQYF	TGTGCCTGGAACGGCGGCGGGGGCACAGATACGCAGTATTTT
NA	NA	14	TRBJ1-4	TRBV2	CASSDGRVREKLFF	TGTGCCAGCAGTGACGGCAGGGTGAGAGAAAAACTGTTTTTT
NA	NA	14	TRBJ1-4	TRBV2	CASSEGGFNEKLFF	TGTGCCAGCAGTGAAGGAGGGTTTAATGAAAAACTGTTTTTT
TRBD1	NA	16	TRBJ1-6	TRBV5-1	CASSSGQGAGNSPLHF	TGCGCCAGCAGCTCGGGACAGGGGGCTGGTAATTCACCCCTCCACTTT
NA	NA	16	TRBJ1-5	TRBV6-1	CASSENSRIDNQPQHF	TGTGCCAGCAGTGAAAACTCCAGGATCGACAATCAGCCCCAGCATTTT
TRBD1	NA	14	TRBJ1-2	TRBV5-5	CASSLGTENYGYTF	TGTGCCAGCAGCCTCGGGACAGAGAACTATGGCTACACCTTC
NA	NA	14	TRBJ2-7	TRBV18	CASSPPASSYEQYF	TGTGCCAGCTCACCACCGGCCAGCTCCTACGAGCAGTACTTC
TRBD1	NA	17	TRBJ1-5	TRBV27	CASSPRDRVVSNQPQHF	TGTGCCAGCTCCCCCCGGGACAGGGTGGTGAGCAATCAGCCCCAGCATTTT
TRBD2	once	13	TRBJ2-3	TRBV20-1	CSASGLGGDTQYF	TGCAGTGCTAGTGGGCTGGGAGGGGATACGCAGTATTTT
NA	NA	13	TRBJ1-1	TRBV6-5	CASRFDRFSEAFF	TGTGCCAGCAGATTCGACAGGTTTTCTGAAGCTTTCTTT
NA	NA	15	TRBJ2-1	TRBV12-5	CASGSPRILYNEQFF	TGTGCTAGTGGTTCCCCCCGAATACTCTACAATGAGCAGTTCTTC
TRBD2	NA	16	TRBJ2-5	TRBV5-1	CASSLHSGVEGETQYF	TGCGCCAGCAGCCTCCATAGCGGGGTGGAGGGTGAGACCCAGTACTTC
NA	NA	15	TRBJ2-5	TRBV3-1/TRBV3-2	CASSQGGTRRETQYF	TGTGCCAGCAGCCAAGGCGGGACTCGACGGGAGACCCAGTACTTC
NA	NA	15	TRBJ2-1	TRBV10-3	CAISGGVAAYNEQFF	TGTGCCATCAGTGGAGGAGTAGCGGCATACAATGAGCAGTTCTTC
NA	few	17	TRBJ1-4	TRBV7-9	CASSDPGTLATNEKLFF	TGTGCCAGCAGCGACCCCGGGACACTTGCAACTAATGAAAAACTGTTTTTT